Below, 10 T cell receptor beta chains from the same sample are listed, as sequenced in a study of cytomegalovirus exposure and HLA in healthy donors (dated by TCRdb to between 2016 and 2019). The library was produced with the immunoSEQ multiplex PCR assay. TCRdb took this table from immuneACCESS and kept in-frame rearrangements with V and J called. Such tables lack part of the clones; where checked against another copy, unresolved V genes explain under half of the gap, and the rest is unexplained. The sample table holds about 130,000 clones, of which nearly 90% were seen once. Of the sample, around 9% falls within the top ten clones. The sequenced sample was PBMCs. The receptors originated from a young woman in good health and CMV-seropositive.

This clone was counted once. This chain uses TRBV28 with TRBJ1-5, with a weak D call TRBD1 (6 bases). CDR3 size: 17 residues. In germline, CDR1 is MDHEN, CDR2 SYDVKM. V was trimmed by 6 bases and J by 0 bases, leaving 18 bases between them. The CDR3 sequence: CASSPVRAGVSNQPQHF. The CDR3 DNA reads as TGTGCCAGCAGCCCCGTCCGGGCAGGGGTTAGCAATCAGCCCCAGCATTTT.

This clone was seen just once. This chain uses TRBV4-1 with TRBJ2-7; 7 positions match TRBD2. The germline gives CDR1 MGHRA, CDR2 YSYEKL. The CDR3 has 15 amino acids. J gave up 4 bases and V 1 base, and 7 bases lay outside the gene matches. In nucleotides, the CDR3 is TGCGCCAGCAGCCAAGTCCCCCTGGGAGGGTACGAGCAGTACTTC. Amino acid sequence: CASSQVPLGGYEQYF.

The chain couples TRBV6-1 to TRBJ1-2; D is perhaps TRBD1 (6 bases). This CDR3 is 14 amino acids long. Per germline, CDR1 MNHNS and CDR2 SASEGT. The V end was cut by 7 bases, the J end by 5 bases, with 17 bases between. CDR3 nucleotides: TGTGCCAGCACGTCGGTGGGGGCGAAGTATGGCTACACCTTC. Its protein product is CASTSVGAKYGYTF.

Here the CDR3 reads CASSFGQGRGYEQYF. The CDR3 DNA reads as TGTGCCAGCAGCTTCGGACAGGGCAGGGGCTACGAGCAGTACTTC. The chain has TRBV5-4 and TRBJ2-7; 8 bases map to TRBD1. V shed 2 bases and J 3 bases; nucleotides not matched to a gene: 7. Germline CDR1 reads SGHNT; CDR2 reads YYREEE (reference sequence). This CDR3 is built from 15 residues.

This clone was seen only once. V usage is TRBV6-6 and J usage is TRBJ1-5; 8 nucleotides line up with TRBD1. Germline V gene data show CDR1 as MNHNY and CDR2 as SVGAGI (reference sequence). This CDR3 is built from 15 residues. The J segment lost 2 bases and the V segment lost 6 bases, leaving 6 bases of the junction unmatched. This CDR3 reads CASSHDRGRNQPQHF. The CDR3 coding sequence is TGTGCCAGCAGCCACGACAGGGGACGCAATCAGCCCCAGCATTTT.

This chain links TRBV7-8 with TRBJ2-2, with D possibly being TRBD2 (6 bases). The CDR3 consists of 13 residues. Germline V gene lookup returns CDR1 SGHVS and CDR2 FQNEAQ. The V end lost 8 bases, the J end lost 2 bases, and 9 bases lay between the germline ends. The CDR3 DNA is TGTGCCAGCGGGGGGAAAAACACCGGGGAGCTGTTTTTT. Its protein is CASGGKNTGELFF.

The rearrangement links TRBV2 to TRBJ1-5; D gene uncertain. Germline V gene lookup returns CDR1 SNHLY and CDR2 FYNNEI. Trimming took 2 bases from V and 7 from J, leaving 15 bases between them. This CDR3 contains 15 residues. The CDR3: CASSEPVTKRQPQHF. CDR3 DNA: TGTGCCAGCAGTGAACCTGTCACCAAGCGACAGCCCCAGCATTTT.

The J gene is TRBJ2-7, the V gene TRBV27; TRBD1 matches 7 bases. The germline CDR1 and CDR2 sequences are MNHEY and SMNVEV (reference sequence). This CDR3 comprises 15 residues. After removal of 4 bases from V and 0 bases from J, the junction contained 6 bases not matched to a gene. CDR3 coding DNA: TGTGCCAGCAGTTCGAACCGGGACAGCTCCTACGAGCAGTACTTC. The encoded protein is CASSSNRDSSYEQYF.

This clone appeared a single time. The J gene is TRBJ2-2, the V gene TRBV27, with 9 bases aligning to TRBD1. V trimming: 4 bases; J trimming: 6 bases; junction bases outside the gene matches: 9. Per germline, CDR1 MNHEY and CDR2 SMNVEV (reference sequence). The CDR3 has 16 residues. CDR3 sequence reads: CASSSGQGRASGELFF. DNA of the CDR3: TGTGCCAGCAGTTCCGGACAGGGGCGGGCGTCCGGGGAGCTGTTTTTT.

This CDR3 is CASSLVGAVGTEAFF. The CDR3 coding sequence is TGCGCCAGCAGCTTGGTTGGGGCAGTGGGCACTGAAGCTTTCTTT. The V and J genes are TRBV5-1 and TRBJ1-1; weak D call: TRBD1 (5 bases). With 0 bases removed from V and 4 bases from J, the gap between germline ends came to 13 bases. The CDR3 is 15 amino acids. The germline gives CDR1 SGHRS, CDR2 YFSETQ.